This T cell receptor beta chain was observed in a study of T cells in Graves' hyperthyroidism and ophthalmopathy. Overall study results and limits: In the blood, most expanded thyroid clonotypes above 0.001 appeared as well. Researchers report that a 13 V-J model separated ophthalmopathy from stable hyperthyroidism.

V gave up 6 bases and J gave up 3 bases, with 18 bases separating them. CDR3 length equals 16 residues. This clonotype was counted between two and nine times. Antigen unknown. PBMCs came from 10 ml fresh peripheral blood. There were TCR beta CDR3 regions amplified from RNA transcripts. HTBI primers were the set used in a first-round RT-PCR of the TCR CDR3. Each CDR3 protein is one row after TCRdb ran MiXCR on the multiplex PCR reads. The table has roughly 240,000 distinct CDR3 sequences, approximately 23% seen once. The TCR sequence derives from a woman between 35 and 50 years old with Graves' ophthalmopathy. The chain has TRBV12-3 or TRBV12-4 and TRBJ1-5; unclear D gene. The sequenced sample consisted of blood. The CDR3 bases are TGTGCCAGCAGCAAAAGGCGAAGCAGCGACAATCAGCCCCAGCATTTT. As protein: CASSKRRSSDNQPQHF.